This TCR beta chain originates from a study of T cells in localized non-small cell lung cancer. Study-level points and caveats: Sequencing was limited to one tumor region, leaving the possibility of heterogeneity open. There was higher T cell clonality in uninvolved adjacent lung than in tumor, and it was highest there. A raised T cell density in blood coincided with lengthier overall survival. Researchers found a median approximately 57 of the top 100 tumor clones in adjacent lung.

This table comes from immunoSEQ multiplex PCR, and its TCRdb copy is limited to in-frame clones, with some not included. The sample holds about 2,700 clones, 28% seen once. Germline V gene lookup returns CDR1 MNHGY and CDR2 SAAAGT. This CDR3 contains 17 residues. V trimming: 2 bases; J trimming: 8 bases; junction bases outside the gene matches: 14. Judged by abundance, this clone is medium-sized. Antigen specificity is unknown. The chain uses TRBV6-8 and TRBJ2-1, with TRBD1 matching 8 bases. This receptor was obtained from a female donor over 55 with stage I lung adenocarcinoma. Sequencing used lung tumor tissue, obtained before any cancer treatment. CDR3 nucleotides: TGTGCCAGCAGTTACACCCGCGGACAGGGATTCTATTATGAGCAGTTCTTC. As protein: CASSYTRGQGFYYEQFF.